The 11 T cell receptor beta chains presented below share a single source sample, sequenced in a study of blood T cells in healthy people across ages. Primers used in a second PCR of about 6 to 11 cycles were a sample-barcoded 5' primer and a J-beta primer mix. TCRdb processed the 5' RACE reads anew with MiXCR; each CDR3 protein has one entry. The sample records roughly 2 million distinct CDR3 sequences, roughly 50% being singletons. Sample: blood. These receptors were taken from a woman in her forties in good health.

This clonotype came up a few times. This chain joins TRBV7-2 and TRBJ2-3; tentatively, D is TRBD2 (6 bases). Germline V gene data show CDR1 as SGHTA and CDR2 as FQGNSA. The V and J ends lost 3 bases and 4 bases respectively, with 11 bases between them. The CDR3 loop spans 14 amino acids. CDR3 in DNA: TGTGCCAGCAGCTTCGGACTATCCCCAGATACGCAGTATTTT. Protein sequence: CASSFGLSPDTQYF. The full variable domain, rest sourced from reference TRBV7-2 and TRBJ2-3, is GAGVSQSPSNKVTEKGKDVELRCDPISGHTALYWYRQSLGQGLEFLIYFQGNSAPDKSGLPSDRFSAERTGGSVSTLTIQRTQQEDSAVYLCASSFGLSPDTQYFGPGTRLTVL.

This chain uses TRBV28 with TRBJ2-5, with 14 bases identical to TRBD2. Germline lookup yields CDR1 MDHEN and CDR2 SYDVKM. Losses at the gene ends were 2 bases for V and 5 bases for J; bases not matched to a gene: 10. This CDR3 has 18 residues. As DNA, the CDR3 is TGTGCCAGCAGTTTACCGACTAGCGGGGGGGCTTTTTCTGAGACCCAGTACTTC. It is translated as CASSLPTSGGAFSETQYF. Drawing the rest from reference TRBV28 and TRBJ2-5, the complete variable domain is DVKVTQSSRYLVKRTGEKVFLECVQDMDHENMFWYRQDPGLGLRLIYFSYDVKMKEKGDIPEGYSVSREKKERFSLILESASTNQTSMYLCASSLPTSGGAFSETQYFGPGTRLLVL.

This clonotype was seen a few times. The J gene is TRBJ2-7, the V gene TRBV7-2; 13 nucleotides agree with TRBD2. CDR1 and CDR2 (germline): SGHTA, FQGNSA. Losses at the gene ends were 5 bases for V and 0 bases for J; bases not matched to a gene: 10. The CDR3 covers 18 residues. The CDR3 DNA is TGTGCCAGCAGCCCCAGACTAGCGGGGGGTATCGTCTCCTACGAGCAGTACTTC. Protein: CASSPRLAGGIVSYEQYF.

This chain uses TRBV4-1 with TRBJ1-6; TRBD1 matches 7 bases. The CDR3 spans 15 residues. J was trimmed by 10 bases and V by 0 bases; bases with no gene match: 6. Germline V CDR1 and CDR2: MGHRA, YSYEKL. The DNA of the CDR3 is TGCGCCAGCAGCCAAGATAAGGCAGGGGGGTCACCCCTCCACTTT. As protein: CASSQDKAGGSPLHF.

The rearrangement joins TRBV12-3 or TRBV12-4 to TRBJ2-5; D is possibly TRBD1 (6 bases). The V gene lost 6 bases and the J gene lost 5 bases, with 16 bases spanning the gap. The CDR3 extends over 14 amino acids. The CDR3 DNA is TGTGCCAGCAGCTCCAACAGGGTTGGGGAGACCCAGTACTTC. It specifies CASSSNRVGETQYF.

This clonotype was recorded a few times. The gene calls are TRBV6-2 or TRBV6-3 and TRBJ2-1, with D uncertain. Germline CDR1 reads MNHEY; CDR2 reads SVGEGT. The V gene lost 7 bases and the J gene lost 5 bases, with 18 bases spanning the gap. This CDR3 is 15 amino acids long. The CDR3, as DNA: TGTGCCAGCACCCCCTGGACGCCCGACAACAATGAGCAGTTCTTC. Its translation is CASTPWTPDNNEQFF.

The chain combines TRBV15 with TRBJ1-2, with 7 bases lining up with TRBD1. This CDR3 is 14 amino acids long. Germline CDR1 and CDR2: LNHNV and YYDKDF (reference sequence). J gave up 0 bases and V 5 bases, and 3 bases lay outside the gene matches. The CDR3 DNA reads TGTGCCACCAGCCGGGGACAGACTAACTATGGCTACACCTTC. Its protein is CATSRGQTNYGYTF.

This clonotype was counted only a few times. The chain joins TRBV10-3 to TRBJ2-7; D unresolved. The V gene's germline CDR1 is ENHRY and CDR2 SYGVKD. This CDR3 is built from 12 residues. Trimming removed 3 bases at V and 5 bases at J, with 8 bases between. The CDR3: CAISDLGHEQYF. For the CDR3, the DNA is TGTGCCATCAGTGACTTAGGCCACGAGCAGTACTTC.

A note on this clonotype: This clone may be a read error of a much larger clone one base away. The V gene is TRBV10-3, the J gene TRBJ2-5, with D possibly being TRBD1 (5 bases). Germline-derived CDR1 and CDR2 are ENHRY and SYGVKD. CDR3 length: 15 residues. DNA for the CDR3: TGTGCCGTCAGTGAGTCTACAGGATTCCAAGAGACCCAGTACTTC. It codes for CAVSESTGFQETQYF.

In this sample, this clonotype turned up a few times. CDR3: CASSSSTSGGARYEQYF. CDR3 nucleotides: TGTGCCAGCAGCTCCTCGACTAGCGGGGGGGCGAGATACGAGCAGTACTTC. This chain joins TRBV7-2 and TRBJ2-4, with 14 bases lining up with TRBD2. The J call may not be correct, given that the DNA end is closer to TRBJ2-7. The CDR3 spans 17 residues. Germline V CDR1 and CDR2: SGHTA, FQGNSA.

A few counts support this clonotype. This chain uses TRBV28 with TRBJ1-4; possible D gene TRBD1, 5 bases. CDR1 and CDR2 (germline): MDHEN, SYDVKM. This CDR3 region has 18 residues. Trimming took off 5 bases at V and 0 bases at J, with 19 bases between the two ends. The CDR3: CASSVARGARATNEKLFF. CDR3 nucleotide sequence: TGTGCCAGCAGTGTAGCCCGCGGGGCTCGGGCAACTAATGAAAAACTGTTTTTT.